The clone carrying this TCR beta chain has a count of ten or more. The sample comes from a study of T-cell reconstitution after alpha-beta-depleted transplantation in children. Preparation of the TCRbeta library involved a method that used unique molecular identifiers. TCRdb recomputed calls from the PCR reads with MiXCR, one row per CDR3 protein. The sample includes roughly 120,000 distinct CDR3 sequences, about 9.3% of them seen just once. The CDR3 totals 14 residues. Trimming stripped 4 bases from V and 0 bases from J, with 10 bases between. Germline V gene data show CDR1 as SGHRS and CDR2 as YFSETQ.

The gene calls are TRBV5-1 and TRBJ2-5; no reliable D call. This TCR derives from a human donor who donated a stem cell graft to a child with acute lymphoblastic leukemia. The sequencing here drew on PBMCs from the stem cell graft donor, taken from the stem cell graft. Here the CDR3 DNA reads TGCGCCAGCAGCCAATGGACGGACCAAGAGACCCAGTACTTC. This gives the protein CASSQWTDQETQYF.